This T cell receptor (beta chain) was profiled in a study of cytomegalovirus exposure and HLA in healthy donors (dated by TCRdb to 2016 to 2017). Context from the whole study: According to an earlier analysis of 550 to 750 of the donors, about 180 million T cells yielded 95 million to 140 million unique TCR beta sequences and about 300 Gb of sequence data. The study aimed to test whether signatures of past pathogen exposure could be identified by cataloging public T cell receptors. Of the approximately 400 genotyped donors, 70% to 90% were placed in the genetic ancestry cluster associated with self-reported Caucasian donors. To decide whether each TCR beta V gene segment behaved as functional or pseudogenic, an earlier analysis of 587 of the donors relied on high-throughput TCR beta sequencing. Both class I and class II loci were covered by HLA typing, at four-digit resolution. About five DR-DQ haplotypes were handled as single units for association and clustering because linkage in the cohort was strong. Across 398 genotyped donors of the cohort, an average of 235,054 unique TCR beta nucleotide sequences per donor were sequenced, and 15% to 20% of those sequences were non-productive. Typing coverage varied by locus: about 620-630 donors for A, B, C, DRB1 and DQB1; approximately 500 for DQA1; approximately 570 for DPA1; 450 to 480 for DPB1. In a later analysis, previously published TCR beta repertoires from several hundred donors were re-analyzed and high-resolution HLA genotyping was added so that TCR occurrence patterns could be studied. A separate validation cohort of 90 to 150 different subjects was used in addition to the roughly 700-subject first cohort. High-throughput TCR immunosequencing, statistical association of individual TCRs with disease status, and machine learning were combined to predict cytomegalovirus infection status. Donor age, sex, ethnicity and CMV serostatus were compiled together with the repertoire data. Rather than drawing on any new phenotypic data, the later analysis identified candidate immune exposures from TCR beta sequences and the way those sequences occurred across donors. Using immunosequencing, the study profiled T cell repertoires from fewer than 700 subjects and related those repertoires to cytomegalovirus serostatus. A later genetic analysis used genome-wide SNP genotypes for about 55% of the 666 donors, treating that subset as a discovery cohort. All discovery cohort repertoires had been generated on a single sequencing platform. An early release that covered approximately 600 HLA-typed donors contained about 290 gigabases of sequencing data and 70 million to 100 million unique TCR sequences.

The cohort comprised 666 healthy bone marrow donors. At the time of sampling, all cohort members were nominally healthy, though unrecorded immune exposures were likely present. The donor tested CMV seropositive and was one of the 289 seropositive cohort members. A peripheral blood sample was provided by each donor, and peripheral blood mononuclear cells were used for TCR beta sequencing. The Qiagen DNeasy Blood Extraction Kit was used to extract genomic DNA from the blood cell samples. Results the study describes overall, beyond this receptor: In the study, 150 to 200 TCR beta chains were listed as associated with cytomegalovirus. Because the 87-base-pair reads could not distinguish some IMGT-functional V segments, including TRBV6-2 and TRBV6-3, those segments were excluded. Cytomegalovirus status was reported to be diagnosed by the classifier with high specificity and sensitivity in both the original and validation cohorts. A later genetic analysis reported fewer N-insertions in productive TCRs among donors in an Asian-associated ancestry cluster than the approximately 700-donor mean. Linkage disequilibrium might explain the correlated functional status among segregating V segments, but an unknown experimental factor could not be excluded. Only TCR beta chains were sequenced in this cohort, and the absence of alpha or paired-chain data limited detectable features. Because HLA typing was missing for some donors at each locus, association tests included only the typed subset. When HLA alleles, especially DR and DQ, strongly co-occurred, TCR associations were difficult to assign to individual alleles. In a later analysis, several top co-occurrence clusters were reported to appear linked to parvovirus B19, influenza, CMV and Epstein-Barr virus. The only immune exposure information available for the cohort was CMV serostatus. A group of highly shared sequence variants was considered likely to be a technical artifact of the sequencing pipeline. In vitro tests confirmed that a few of the cytomegalovirus-associated TCR beta chains recognize cytomegalovirus antigens. Roughly uniform sequencing depth across donors was assumed in presence/absence analyses, although this assumption may not hold. A later genetic analysis associated a missense DCLRE1C variant with V-gene and J-gene trimming of TCR beta chains, and an independent cohort replicated the association. While some public TCRs were present in many individuals, most TCR sequences turned up only very rarely across donors. Compared with equally common non-associated chains, HLA-associated TCR beta chains in a later analysis were more clonally expanded and had lower generation probabilities. It was suggested by the authors that the approach could potentially be generalized to other disease states and immunological phenotypes. An earlier analysis of approximately 540 of the donors showed that most TCR beta V segments appeared in productive rearrangements either about 90% or about 30% of the time, which broadly matched IMGT annotations. In a later analysis, most CMV-associated TCR beta chains were found to appear HLA-restricted, with HLA associations seemingly driven largely by CMV exposure. Because counts were too low, some 17 rarely observed V segments, including chromosome 9 orphons, were left out of the earlier analysis of over 550 of the donors. In a later analysis, the rate of TCR association differed among HLA loci, with DRB1 alleles having the most associated TCRs and HLA-C alleles having the fewest. A later analysis associated 15,000 or so TCR beta sequences with specific HLA alleles at a false discovery rate of 0.05. A further reported finding was that TCR beta sequences accurately predicted the HLA-A and HLA-B alleles for most subjects in the first cohort.

The library was obtained by the immunoSEQ multiplex PCR assay. For the multiplex PCR, a mixture combining 60 forward primers for TCR Vbeta segments and 13 reverse primers for TCR Jbeta segments was used. The CDR3 region of rearranged TCR beta genes was amplified from genomic DNA by a multiplex PCR assay. The amplified TCR beta libraries were sequenced on the Illumina HiSeq System as 87-base-pair reads. Concerning the study's data processing: In a later analysis, some 80 million unique TCR beta chains were counted across the 500 to 850 repertoires, and about 9.9 million of these chains were shared by at least two donors. A nearest-neighbor algorithm error-corrected the raw reads and collapsed the reads into unique sequences, merging closely related sequences to remove PCR and sequencing errors. To assign V, D and J gene segments, CDR3 sequences were aligned to IMGT reference sequences. For a sequence to be retained, at least a six-nucleotide match to both a V gene segment and a J gene segment was required. A rearrangement counted as productive if the CDR3 had no stop codons and remained in frame with V and J, and every other rearrangement counted as non-productive. Following IMGT convention, CDR3 was defined as the stretch from the second conserved V-encoded cysteine to the conserved J-encoded phenylalanine. Sequences without an unambiguous match to a single V gene segment were excluded from the earlier analysis of about 630 of the donors. An earlier analysis of some 610 of the donors called V segments functional above 56.7% productive rearrangements and segregating when the between-donor standard deviation exceeded 5%. To diagnose cytomegalovirus status from the catalog of TCR beta chain sequences, a statistical classification framework was built. In a later analysis, TCR nucleotide sequences were compared against IMGT/GENE-DB human TR gene sequences so that V and J genes could be assigned. Using the TCRdist pipeline, a later analysis assigned CDR3 sequences along with most-parsimonious VDJ recombination scenarios. In a later analysis, each TCR beta chain was defined by its CDR3 amino acid sequence together with its V-gene family, and reads lacking a unique V-gene family were excluded. To address suspected cross-contamination and a sequencing artifact, a later analysis removed 592 highly shared, low-generation-probability nucleotide sequences. For each public chain, a later analysis derived a clonal expansion index from normalized ranks of inferred template counts within each repertoire. Generation probabilities in a later analysis came from a VDJ recombination model fitted to out-of-frame rearrangements, and those results were checked against IGoR. Hypergeometric tests were used in a later analysis to score TCR-TCR, TCR-HLA and TCR-CMV co-occurrence, with a repertoire-size bias correction applied to the TCR pairs. In a later analysis, false discovery rates were estimated by permuting HLA or CMV assignments 20 times. In a later analysis, co-occurring TCRs were grouped using DBSCAN, with TCRdist sequence similarity added in when clustering inside HLA-allele-positive subsets. For co-occurrence clustering, repertoires with fewer than 30,000 or more than 120,000 public chains were excluded, along with four to six repertoires with anomalous nucleotide sharing. This immuneACCESS table, as held by TCRdb, lists in-frame sequences with V and J called but not all clones. Of the missing ones, under half trace to an unresolved V gene in checked studies; the others have no known cause. The DNA gave D and trimming, while V, J and clone size come from that table. In this sample the table shows approximately 190,000 clones, over 70% of which occur a single time. 1.5% to 2% of the sample is in the top ten clones.

The CDR3, cysteine through phenylalanine, is 17 amino acids long. Only CDR3 DNA is held: 51 bases, read in frame from base 1. V has 1 base trimmed and J has 0 bases trimmed; junction bases matching no gene number 6. CDR1 LGHNA and CDR2 YSLEER were looked up in the germline V gene. Worth noting for this clone: Its antigen remains undetermined. No much larger clonotype is one base removed from it; base qualities were not supplied.

The chain is made from TRBV4-3 and TRBJ2-1; TRBD1 fits 7 bases in the junction. Sequencing used PBMCs. The TCR sequence derives from a man aged 40-50 years in good health and CMV-seropositive. This receptor has the CDR3 CASSQVLTGDSYNEQFF. The bases read TGCGCCAGCAGCCAAGTACTTACAGGGGACTCCTACAATGAGCAGTTCTTC.